Sequencing of this T cell receptor beta chain was carried out in a study of T cells in Graves' hyperthyroidism and ophthalmopathy. Study overall: Peripheral blood samples were taken at initial diagnosis, prior to any treatment.

RNA transcripts yielded amplified TCR beta CDR3 regions. TCR CDR3 regions were first amplified by RT-PCR with HTBI primers. TCRdb fed the multiplex PCR reads into MiXCR, producing one record per CDR3 protein. The profile shows over 250,000 distinct CDR3 sequences, roughly 13% of them singletons. Diagnoses rested on clinical symptoms, serum thyroxine and TRAb, thyroid ultrasound and orbital computed tomography. The CDR3 length is 11 residues. Germline V CDR1 and CDR2: MNHNS, SASEGT. V was shortened by 8 bases and J by 1 base, with 4 bases between the two germline ends. This clonotype was found many times. The antigen is unknown. Study-wide points: The model predicted ophthalmopathy a median around six months before onset. The majority of expanded thyroid clonotypes above 0.001 also appeared in blood.

This TCR was recovered from a middle-aged woman with Graves' ophthalmopathy. J is TRBJ2-3 and V is TRBV6-1; D gene uncertain. The specimen was blood. CDR3 sequence (DNA): TGTGCCAGCCAACGCACAGATACGCAGTATTTT. It specifies CASQRTDTQYF.